This TCR beta chain was captured in a study of T cells in Graves' hyperthyroidism and ophthalmopathy. Overall study: Pretreatment peripheral blood was obtained at initial diagnosis.

Not enrolled were patients with uncontrolled infection, other autoimmune disease, pregnancy or lactation. A remark on this clonotype: This may stem from a read error, because a much larger clone lies one nucleotide away.

Trimming removed 4 bases from V and 11 bases from J; junction bases left unmatched: 10. The CDR3 spans 13 residues. CDR1 is LGHDT and CDR2 is YNNKEL in the germline V gene (reference sequence). Amplification targeted TCR beta CDR3 regions from RNA transcripts. RT-PCR in the first round (using the HTBI primer set) targeted the TCR CDR3. TCRdb reprocessed the multiplex PCR reads via MiXCR and lists one record per CDR3 protein. The sample holds some 600,000 distinct CDR3 sequences; about 15% are singletons and the top ten take roughly 6.2%. The V gene is TRBV3-1, the J gene TRBJ1-1, with 7 bases that match TRBD1. The source material was blood. The origin of this receptor is a woman aged 25 to 45 with Graves' hyperthyroidism that later progressed to Graves' ophthalmopathy. This chain's CDR3 is CASSPPGTATAFF. In nucleotides, the CDR3 is TGTGCCAGCAGCCCTCCCGGGACAGCAACGGCTTTCTTT.